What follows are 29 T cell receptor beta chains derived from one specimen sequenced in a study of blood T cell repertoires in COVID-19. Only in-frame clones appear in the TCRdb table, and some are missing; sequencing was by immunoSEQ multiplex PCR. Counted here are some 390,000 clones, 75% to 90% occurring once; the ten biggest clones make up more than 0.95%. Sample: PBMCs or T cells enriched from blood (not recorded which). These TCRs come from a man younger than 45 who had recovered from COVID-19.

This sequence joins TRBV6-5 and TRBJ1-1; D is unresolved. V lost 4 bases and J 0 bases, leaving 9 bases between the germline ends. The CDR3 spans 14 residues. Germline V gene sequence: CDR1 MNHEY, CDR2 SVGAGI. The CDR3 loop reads CASSSPGMNTEAFF. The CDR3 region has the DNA TGTGCCAGCAGTTCACCGGGAATGAACACTGAAGCTTTCTTT.

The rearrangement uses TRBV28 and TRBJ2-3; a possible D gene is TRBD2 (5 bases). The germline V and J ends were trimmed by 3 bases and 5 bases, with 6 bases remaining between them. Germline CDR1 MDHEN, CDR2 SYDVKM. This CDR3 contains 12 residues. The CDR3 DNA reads TGTGCCAGCAGTTTTGAGGGAGATACGCAGTATTTT. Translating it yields CASSFEGDTQYF.

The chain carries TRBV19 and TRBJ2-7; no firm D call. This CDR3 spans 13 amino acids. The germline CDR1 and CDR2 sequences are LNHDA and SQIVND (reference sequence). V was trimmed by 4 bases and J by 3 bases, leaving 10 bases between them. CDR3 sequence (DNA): TGTGCCAGTAGTAAGGAACGCGGCTACGAGCAGTACTTC. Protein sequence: CASSKERGYEQYF. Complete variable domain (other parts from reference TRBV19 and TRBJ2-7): DGGITQSPKYLFRKEGQNVTLSCEQNLNHDAMYWYRQDPGQGLRLIYYSQIVNDFQKGDIAEGYSVSREKKESFPLTVTSAQKNPTAFYLCASSKERGYEQYFGPGTRLTVT.

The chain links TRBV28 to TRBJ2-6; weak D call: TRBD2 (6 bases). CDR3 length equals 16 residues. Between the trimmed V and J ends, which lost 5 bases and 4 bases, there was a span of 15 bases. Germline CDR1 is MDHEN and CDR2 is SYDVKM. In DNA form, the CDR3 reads TGTGCCAGCAGTGGAGGGGCAGGCAAGGGGGCCAACGTCCTGACTTTC. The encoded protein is CASSGGAGKGANVLTF.

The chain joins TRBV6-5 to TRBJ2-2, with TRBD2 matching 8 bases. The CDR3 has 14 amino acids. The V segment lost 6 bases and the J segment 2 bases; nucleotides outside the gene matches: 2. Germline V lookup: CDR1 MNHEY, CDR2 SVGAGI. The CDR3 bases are TGTGCCAGCAGACTAGCGGTAAACACCGGGGAGCTGTTTTTT. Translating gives CASRLAVNTGELFF.

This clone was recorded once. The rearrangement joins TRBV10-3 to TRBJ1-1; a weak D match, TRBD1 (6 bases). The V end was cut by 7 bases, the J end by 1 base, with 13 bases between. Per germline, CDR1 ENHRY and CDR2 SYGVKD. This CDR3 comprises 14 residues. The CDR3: CAIKDSTPNTEAFF. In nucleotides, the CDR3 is TGTGCCATCAAGGACAGTACTCCGAACACTGAAGCTTTCTTT.

CDR3 nucleotides: TGTGCCAGCACACGGTCGGGGTGGAATGAGCAGTTCTTC. This gives the protein CASTRSGWNEQFF. The rearrangement links TRBV28 to TRBJ2-1; a possible D gene is TRBD2 (5 bases). V was cut by 7 bases and J by 7 bases, with 14 bases left in between. Germline loops: CDR1 MDHEN, CDR2 SYDVKM. This CDR3 comprises 13 residues.

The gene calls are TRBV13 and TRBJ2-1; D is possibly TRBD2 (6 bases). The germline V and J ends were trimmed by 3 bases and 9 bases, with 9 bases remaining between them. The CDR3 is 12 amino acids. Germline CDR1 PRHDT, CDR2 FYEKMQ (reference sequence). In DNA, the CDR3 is TGTGCCAGCAGCTTGAGGGAGGTTGAGCAGTTCTTC. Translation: CASSLREVEQFF.

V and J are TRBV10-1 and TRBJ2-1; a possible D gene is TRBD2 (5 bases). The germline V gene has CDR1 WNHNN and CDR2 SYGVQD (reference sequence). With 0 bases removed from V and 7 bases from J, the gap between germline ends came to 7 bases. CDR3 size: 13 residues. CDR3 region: CASSESKRNEQFF. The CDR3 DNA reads TGCGCCAGCAGTGAGTCTAAGCGGAATGAGCAGTTCTTC.

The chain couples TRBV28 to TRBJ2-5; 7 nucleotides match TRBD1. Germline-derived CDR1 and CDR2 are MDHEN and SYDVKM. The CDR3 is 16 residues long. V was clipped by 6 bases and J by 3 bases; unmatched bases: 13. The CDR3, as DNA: TGTGCCAGCAGGACGGGTAAGGGGGCGATGGAAGAGACCCAGTACTTC. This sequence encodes CASRTGKGAMEETQYF.

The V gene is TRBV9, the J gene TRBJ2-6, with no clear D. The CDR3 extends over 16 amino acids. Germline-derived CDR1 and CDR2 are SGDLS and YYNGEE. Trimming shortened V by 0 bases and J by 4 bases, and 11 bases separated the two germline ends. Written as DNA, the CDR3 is TGTGCCAGCAGCGTAGTAACGGTACCCGGGGCCAACGTCCTGACTTTC. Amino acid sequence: CASSVVTVPGANVLTF.

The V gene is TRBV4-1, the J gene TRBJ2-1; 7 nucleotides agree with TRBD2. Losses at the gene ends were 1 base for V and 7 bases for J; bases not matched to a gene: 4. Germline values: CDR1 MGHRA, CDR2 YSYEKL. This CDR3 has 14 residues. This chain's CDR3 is CASSQAWEGNEQFF. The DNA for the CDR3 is TGCGCCAGCAGCCAAGCCTGGGAGGGGAATGAGCAGTTCTTC.

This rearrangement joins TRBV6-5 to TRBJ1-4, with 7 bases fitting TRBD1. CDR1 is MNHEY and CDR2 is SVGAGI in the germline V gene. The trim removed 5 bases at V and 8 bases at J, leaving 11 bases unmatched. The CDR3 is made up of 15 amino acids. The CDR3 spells CASSRWTGSLEKLFF. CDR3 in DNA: TGTGCCAGCAGTCGGTGGACAGGAAGTCTCGAAAAACTGTTTTTT.

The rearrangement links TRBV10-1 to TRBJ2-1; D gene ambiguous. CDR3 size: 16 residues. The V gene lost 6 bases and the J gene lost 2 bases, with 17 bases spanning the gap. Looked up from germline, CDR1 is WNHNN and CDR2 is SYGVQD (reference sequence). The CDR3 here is CASSPSRQSAYNEQFF. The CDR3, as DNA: TGCGCCAGCAGCCCCTCGCGCCAAAGCGCCTACAATGAGCAGTTCTTC.

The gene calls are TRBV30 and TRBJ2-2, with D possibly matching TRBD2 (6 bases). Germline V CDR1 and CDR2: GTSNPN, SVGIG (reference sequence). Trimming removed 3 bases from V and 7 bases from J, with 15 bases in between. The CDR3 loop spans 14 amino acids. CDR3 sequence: CAWSRRVSGGELFF. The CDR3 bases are TGTGCCTGGAGCCGGAGGGTATCGGGCGGGGAGCTGTTTTTT.

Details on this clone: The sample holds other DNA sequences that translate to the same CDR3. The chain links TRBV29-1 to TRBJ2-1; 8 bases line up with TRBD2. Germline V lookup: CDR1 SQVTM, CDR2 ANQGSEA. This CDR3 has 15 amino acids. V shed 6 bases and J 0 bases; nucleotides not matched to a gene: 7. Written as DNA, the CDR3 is TGCAGCGTCGAACTAAGCGGGAGCTCCTACAATGAGCAGTTCTTC. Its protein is CSVELSGSSYNEQFF.

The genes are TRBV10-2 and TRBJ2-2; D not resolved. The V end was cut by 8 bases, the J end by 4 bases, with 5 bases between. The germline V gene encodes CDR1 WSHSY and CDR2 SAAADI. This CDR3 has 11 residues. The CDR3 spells CASGGTGELFF. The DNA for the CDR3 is TGCGCCAGCGGCGGCACCGGGGAGCTGTTTTTT.

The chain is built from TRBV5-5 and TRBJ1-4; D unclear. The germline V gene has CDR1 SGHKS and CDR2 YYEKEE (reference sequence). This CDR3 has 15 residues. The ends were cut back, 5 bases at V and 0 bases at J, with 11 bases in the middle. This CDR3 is CASSFAVATNEKLFF. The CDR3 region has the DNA TGTGCCAGCAGTTTTGCAGTTGCAACTAATGAAAAACTGTTTTTT.

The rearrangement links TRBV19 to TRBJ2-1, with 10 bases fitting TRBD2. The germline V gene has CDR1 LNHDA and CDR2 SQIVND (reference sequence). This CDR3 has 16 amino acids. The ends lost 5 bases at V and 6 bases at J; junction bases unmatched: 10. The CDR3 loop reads CASSEQSSGRPNEQFF. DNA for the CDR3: TGTGCCAGTAGTGAACAGTCTAGCGGGAGACCCAATGAGCAGTTCTTC. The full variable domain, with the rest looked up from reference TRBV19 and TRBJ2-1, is DGGITQSPKYLFRKEGQNVTLSCEQNLNHDAMYWYRQDPGQGLRLIYYSQIVNDFQKGDIAEGYSVSREKKESFPLTVTSAQKNPTAFYLCASSEQSSGRPNEQFFGPGTRLTVL.

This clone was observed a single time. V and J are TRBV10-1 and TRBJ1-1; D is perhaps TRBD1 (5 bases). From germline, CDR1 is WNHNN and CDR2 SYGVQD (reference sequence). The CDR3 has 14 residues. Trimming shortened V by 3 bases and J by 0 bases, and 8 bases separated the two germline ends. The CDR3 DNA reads TGCGCCAGCAGTGACCAGGACATGAACACTGAAGCTTTCTTT. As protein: CASSDQDMNTEAFF.

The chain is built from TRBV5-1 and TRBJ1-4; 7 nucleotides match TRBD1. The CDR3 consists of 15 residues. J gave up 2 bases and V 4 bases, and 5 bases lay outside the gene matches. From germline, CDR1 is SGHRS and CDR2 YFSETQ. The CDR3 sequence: CASSRQGGTNEKLFF. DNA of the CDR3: TGCGCCAGCAGCCGACAGGGTGGGACTAATGAAAAACTGTTTTTT.

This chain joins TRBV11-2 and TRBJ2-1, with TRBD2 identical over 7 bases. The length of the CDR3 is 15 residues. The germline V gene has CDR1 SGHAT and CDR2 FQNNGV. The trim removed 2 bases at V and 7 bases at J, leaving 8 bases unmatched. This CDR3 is CASSLLQRDGNEQFF. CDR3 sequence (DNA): TGTGCCAGCAGCTTACTCCAGCGGGATGGGAATGAGCAGTTCTTC.

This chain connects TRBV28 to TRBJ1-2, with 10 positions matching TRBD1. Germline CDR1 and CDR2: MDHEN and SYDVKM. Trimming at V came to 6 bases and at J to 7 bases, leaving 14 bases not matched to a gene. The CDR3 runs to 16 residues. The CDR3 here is CASSQGEGQGLGGYTF. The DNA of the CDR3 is TGTGCCAGCAGCCAGGGGGAGGGACAGGGGTTAGGTGGCTACACCTTC.

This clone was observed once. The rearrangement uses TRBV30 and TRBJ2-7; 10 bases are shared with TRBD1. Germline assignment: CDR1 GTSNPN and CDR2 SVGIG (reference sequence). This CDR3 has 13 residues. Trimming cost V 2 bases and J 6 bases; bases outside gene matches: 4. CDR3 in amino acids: CAWSNRDRGEQYF. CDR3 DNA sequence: TGTGCCTGGAGTAACAGGGACAGGGGCGAGCAGTACTTC.

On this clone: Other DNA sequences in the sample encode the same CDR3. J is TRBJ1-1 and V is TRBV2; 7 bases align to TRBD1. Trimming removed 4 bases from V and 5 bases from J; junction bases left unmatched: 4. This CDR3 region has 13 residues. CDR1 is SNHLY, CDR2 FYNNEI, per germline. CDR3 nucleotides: TGTGCCAGCAGTGGACAGGGAAATACTGAAGCTTTCTTT. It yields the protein CASSGQGNTEAFF.

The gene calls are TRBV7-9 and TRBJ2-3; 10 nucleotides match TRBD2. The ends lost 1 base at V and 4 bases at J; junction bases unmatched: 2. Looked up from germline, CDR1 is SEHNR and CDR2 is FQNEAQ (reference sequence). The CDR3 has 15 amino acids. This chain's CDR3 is CASSLVGLAADTQYF. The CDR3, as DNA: TGTGCCAGCAGCTTAGTAGGACTAGCGGCAGATACGCAGTATTTT. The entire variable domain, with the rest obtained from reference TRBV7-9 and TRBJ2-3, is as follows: DTGVSQNPRHKITKRGQNVTFRCDPISEHNRLYWYRQTLGQGPEFLTYFQNEAQLEKSRLLSDRFSAERPKGSFSTLEIQRTEQGDSAMYLCASSLVGLAADTQYFGPGTRLTVL.

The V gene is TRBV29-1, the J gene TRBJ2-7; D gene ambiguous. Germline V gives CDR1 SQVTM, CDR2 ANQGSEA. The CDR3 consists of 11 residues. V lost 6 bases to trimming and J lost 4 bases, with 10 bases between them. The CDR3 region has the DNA TGCAGCGTGGGCGACGGTTACGAGCAGTACTTC. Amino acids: CSVGDGYEQYF.

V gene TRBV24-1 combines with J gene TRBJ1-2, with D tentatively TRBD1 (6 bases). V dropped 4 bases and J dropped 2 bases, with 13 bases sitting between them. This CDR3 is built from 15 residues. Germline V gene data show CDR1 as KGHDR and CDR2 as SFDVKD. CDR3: CATSDPTGQNYGYTF. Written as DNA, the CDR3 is TGTGCCACCAGTGACCCTACAGGGCAGAACTATGGCTACACCTTC.

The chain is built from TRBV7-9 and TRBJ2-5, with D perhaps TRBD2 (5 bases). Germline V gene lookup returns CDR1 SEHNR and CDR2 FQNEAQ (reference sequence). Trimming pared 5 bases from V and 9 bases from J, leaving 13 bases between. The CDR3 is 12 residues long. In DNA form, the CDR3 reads TGTGCCAGCAGCCCAAAGCTGGAGGCCCAGTACTTC. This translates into CASSPKLEAQYF.